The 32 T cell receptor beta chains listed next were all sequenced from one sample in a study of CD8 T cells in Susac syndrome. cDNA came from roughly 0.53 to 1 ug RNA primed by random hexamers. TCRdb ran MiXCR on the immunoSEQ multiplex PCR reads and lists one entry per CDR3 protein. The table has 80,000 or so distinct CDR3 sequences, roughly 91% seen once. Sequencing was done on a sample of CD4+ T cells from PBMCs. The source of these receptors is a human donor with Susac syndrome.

Written as DNA, the CDR3 is TGCGCCAGCAGTCACGCTAGGACAGGCAATCAGCCCCAGCATTTT. It codes for CASSHARTGNQPQHF. V gene TRBV23-1 combines with J gene TRBJ1-5; possible D gene TRBD1, 6 bases. TRBV23-1 is assigned to the ORF class and has an uncertain function. This CDR3 contains 15 residues. V lost 3 bases, J lost 2 bases, and 11 bases lay in between.

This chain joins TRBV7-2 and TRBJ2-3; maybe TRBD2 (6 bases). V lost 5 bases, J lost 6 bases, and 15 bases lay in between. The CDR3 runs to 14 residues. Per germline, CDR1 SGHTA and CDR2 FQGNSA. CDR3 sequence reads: CASSPRDSSDTQYF. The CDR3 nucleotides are TGTGCCAGCAGCCCCAGGGACTCCTCGGATACGCAGTATTTT.

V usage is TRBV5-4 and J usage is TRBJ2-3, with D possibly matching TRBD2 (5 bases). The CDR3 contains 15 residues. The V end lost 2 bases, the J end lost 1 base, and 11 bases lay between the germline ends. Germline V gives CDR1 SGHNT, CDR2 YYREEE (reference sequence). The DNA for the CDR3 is TGTGCCAGCAGCTTACTAGACATCGGCACAGATACGCAGTATTTT. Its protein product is CASSLLDIGTDTQYF. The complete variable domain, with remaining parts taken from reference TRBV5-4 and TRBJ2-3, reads ETGVTQSPTHLIKTRGQQVTLRCSSQSGHNTVSWYQQALGQGPQFIFQYYREEENGRGNFPPRFSGLQFPNYSSELNVNALELDDSALYLCASSLLDIGTDTQYFGPGTRLTVL.

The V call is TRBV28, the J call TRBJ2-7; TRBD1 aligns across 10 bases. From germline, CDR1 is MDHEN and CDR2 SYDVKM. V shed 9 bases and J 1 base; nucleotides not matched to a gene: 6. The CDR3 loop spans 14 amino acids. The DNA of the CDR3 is TGTGCCAGTCATCGGGACAGGGGATCCTACGAGCAGTACTTC. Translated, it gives CASHRDRGSYEQYF.

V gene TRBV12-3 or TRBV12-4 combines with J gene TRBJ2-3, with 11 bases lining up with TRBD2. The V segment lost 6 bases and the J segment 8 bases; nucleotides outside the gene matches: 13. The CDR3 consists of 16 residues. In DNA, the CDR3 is TGTGCCAGCAGATCGGCTAGCGGGGGGCCTCACGGTACGCAGTATTTT. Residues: CASRSASGGPHGTQYF.

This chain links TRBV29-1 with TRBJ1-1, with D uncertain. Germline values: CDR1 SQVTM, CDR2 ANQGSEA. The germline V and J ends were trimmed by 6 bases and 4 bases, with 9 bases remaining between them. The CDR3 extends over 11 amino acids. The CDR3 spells CSVKGLTEAFF. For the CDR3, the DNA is TGCAGCGTCAAAGGACTCACTGAAGCTTTCTTT.

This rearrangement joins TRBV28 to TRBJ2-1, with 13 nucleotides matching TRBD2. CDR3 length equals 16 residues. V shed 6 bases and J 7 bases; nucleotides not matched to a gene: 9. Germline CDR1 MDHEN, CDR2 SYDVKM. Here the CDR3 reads CASSPWTSGRLNEQFF. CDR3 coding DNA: TGTGCCAGCAGCCCCTGGACTAGCGGGAGATTGAATGAGCAGTTCTTC.

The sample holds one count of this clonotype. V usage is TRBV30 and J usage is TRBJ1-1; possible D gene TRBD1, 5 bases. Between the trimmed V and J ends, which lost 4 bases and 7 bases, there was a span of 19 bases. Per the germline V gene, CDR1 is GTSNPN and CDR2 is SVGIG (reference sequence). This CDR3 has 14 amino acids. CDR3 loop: CAWTQGSPGGEAFF. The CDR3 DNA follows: TGTGCCTGGACTCAAGGCTCGCCGGGGGGTGAAGCTTTCTTT.

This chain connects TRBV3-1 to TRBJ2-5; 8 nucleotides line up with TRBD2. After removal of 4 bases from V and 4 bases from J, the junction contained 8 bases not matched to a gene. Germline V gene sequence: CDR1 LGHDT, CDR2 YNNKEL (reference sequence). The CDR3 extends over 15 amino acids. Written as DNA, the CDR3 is TGTGCCAGCAGCCCGGGGGGGCCAAGAGGAGAGACCCAGTACTTC. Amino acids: CASSPGGPRGETQYF.

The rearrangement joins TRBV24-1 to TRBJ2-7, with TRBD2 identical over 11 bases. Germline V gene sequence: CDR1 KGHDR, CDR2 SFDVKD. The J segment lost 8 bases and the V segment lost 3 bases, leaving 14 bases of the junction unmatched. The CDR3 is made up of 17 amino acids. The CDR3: CATSDEGLADRRGKQYF. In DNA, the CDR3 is TGTGCCACCAGTGATGAGGGACTAGCGGATCGAAGAGGAAAGCAGTACTTC.

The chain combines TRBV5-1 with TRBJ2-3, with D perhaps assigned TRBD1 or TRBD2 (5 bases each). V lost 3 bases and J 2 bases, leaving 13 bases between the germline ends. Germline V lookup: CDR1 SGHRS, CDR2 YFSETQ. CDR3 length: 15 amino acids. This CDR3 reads CASSWTGAATDTQYF. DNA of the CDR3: TGCGCCAGCAGCTGGACCGGGGCAGCCACAGATACGCAGTATTTT.

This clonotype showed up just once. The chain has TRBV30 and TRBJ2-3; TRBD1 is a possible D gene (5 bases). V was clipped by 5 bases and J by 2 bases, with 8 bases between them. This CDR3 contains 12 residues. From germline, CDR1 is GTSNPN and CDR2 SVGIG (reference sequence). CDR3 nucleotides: TGTGCCTGGGGGGCGGACACAGATACGCAGTATTTT. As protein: CAWGADTDTQYF.

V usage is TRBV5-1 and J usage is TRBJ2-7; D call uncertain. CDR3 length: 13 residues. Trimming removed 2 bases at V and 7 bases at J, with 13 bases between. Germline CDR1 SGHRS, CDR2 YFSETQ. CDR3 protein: CASSLMADWEQYF. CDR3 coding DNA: TGCGCCAGCAGCTTAATGGCCGACTGGGAGCAGTACTTC.

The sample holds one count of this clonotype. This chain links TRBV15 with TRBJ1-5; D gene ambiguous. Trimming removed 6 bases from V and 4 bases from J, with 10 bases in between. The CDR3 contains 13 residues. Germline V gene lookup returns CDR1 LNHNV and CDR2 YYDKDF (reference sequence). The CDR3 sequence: CATRESGNQPQHF. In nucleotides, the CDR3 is TGTGCCACCAGGGAGTCGGGTAATCAGCCCCAGCATTTT.

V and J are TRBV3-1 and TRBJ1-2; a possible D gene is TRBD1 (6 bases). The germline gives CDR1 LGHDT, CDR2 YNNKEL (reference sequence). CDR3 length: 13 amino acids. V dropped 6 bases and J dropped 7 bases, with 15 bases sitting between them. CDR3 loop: CASSPRGAGGYTF. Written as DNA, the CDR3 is TGTGCCAGCAGTCCTCGGGGGGCTGGTGGCTACACCTTC.

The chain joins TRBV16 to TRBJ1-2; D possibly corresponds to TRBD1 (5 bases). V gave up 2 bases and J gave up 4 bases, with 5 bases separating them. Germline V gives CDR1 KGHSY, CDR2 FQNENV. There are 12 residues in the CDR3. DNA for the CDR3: TGTGCCAGCAGCCAACAGGGCTATGGCTACACCTTC. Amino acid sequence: CASSQQGYGYTF.

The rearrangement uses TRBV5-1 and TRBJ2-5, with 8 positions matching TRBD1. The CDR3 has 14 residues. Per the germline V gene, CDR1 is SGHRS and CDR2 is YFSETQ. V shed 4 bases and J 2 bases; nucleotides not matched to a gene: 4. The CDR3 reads CASSMDRAQETQYF. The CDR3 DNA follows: TGCGCCAGCAGCATGGACAGGGCTCAAGAGACCCAGTACTTC.

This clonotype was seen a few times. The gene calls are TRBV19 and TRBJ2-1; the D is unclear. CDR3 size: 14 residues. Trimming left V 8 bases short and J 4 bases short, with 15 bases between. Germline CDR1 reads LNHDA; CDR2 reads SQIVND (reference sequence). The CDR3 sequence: CASSTTPNYNEQFF. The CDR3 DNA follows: TGTGCCAGTTCGACAACACCTAATTACAATGAGCAGTTCTTC.

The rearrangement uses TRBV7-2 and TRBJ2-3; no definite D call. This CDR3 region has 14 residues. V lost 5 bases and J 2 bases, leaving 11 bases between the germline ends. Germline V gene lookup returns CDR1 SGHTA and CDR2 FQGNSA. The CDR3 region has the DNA TGTGCCAGCAGCCAAGGCCCCGCCACAGATACGCAGTATTTT. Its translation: CASSQGPATDTQYF.

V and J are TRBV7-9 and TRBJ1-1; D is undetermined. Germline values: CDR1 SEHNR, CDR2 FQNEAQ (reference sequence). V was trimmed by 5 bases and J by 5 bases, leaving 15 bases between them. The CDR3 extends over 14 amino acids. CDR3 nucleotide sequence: TGTGCCAGCAGCCCTGAACCTTTCGGAACTGAAGCTTTCTTT. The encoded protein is CASSPEPFGTEAFF.

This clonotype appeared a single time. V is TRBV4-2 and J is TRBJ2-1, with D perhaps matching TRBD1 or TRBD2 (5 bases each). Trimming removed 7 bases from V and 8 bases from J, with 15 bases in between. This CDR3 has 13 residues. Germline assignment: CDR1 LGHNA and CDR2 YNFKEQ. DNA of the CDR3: TGTGCCAGCACCCAGAGGGTAGGGGATGAGCAGTTCTTC. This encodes CASTQRVGDEQFF.

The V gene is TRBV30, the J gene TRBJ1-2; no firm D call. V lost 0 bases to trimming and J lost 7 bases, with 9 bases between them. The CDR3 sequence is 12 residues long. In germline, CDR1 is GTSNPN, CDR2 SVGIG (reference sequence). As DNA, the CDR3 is TGTGCCTGGAGTGTATTAGAGGGTGGCTACACCTTC. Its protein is CAWSVLEGGYTF.

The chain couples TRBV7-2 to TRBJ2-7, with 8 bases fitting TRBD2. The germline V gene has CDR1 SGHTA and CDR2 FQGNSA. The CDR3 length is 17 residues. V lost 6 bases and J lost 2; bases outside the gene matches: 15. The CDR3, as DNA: TGTGCCAGCAGTTTTCGCACTAGCGGCACCTCGGCCTACGAGCAGTACTTC. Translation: CASSFRTSGTSAYEQYF.

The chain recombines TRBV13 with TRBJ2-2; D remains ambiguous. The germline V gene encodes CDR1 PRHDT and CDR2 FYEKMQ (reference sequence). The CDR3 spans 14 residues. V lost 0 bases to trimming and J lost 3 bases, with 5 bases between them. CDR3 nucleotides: TGTGCCAGCAGCTTAGGACAGTACACCGGGGAGCTGTTTTTT. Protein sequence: CASSLGQYTGELFF.

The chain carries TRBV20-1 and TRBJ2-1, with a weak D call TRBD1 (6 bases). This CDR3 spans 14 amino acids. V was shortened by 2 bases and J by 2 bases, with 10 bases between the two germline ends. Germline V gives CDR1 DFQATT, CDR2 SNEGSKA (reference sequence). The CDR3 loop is CSARRGSPYNEQFF. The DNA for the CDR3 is TGCAGTGCTAGAAGGGGGTCCCCCTACAATGAGCAGTTCTTC.

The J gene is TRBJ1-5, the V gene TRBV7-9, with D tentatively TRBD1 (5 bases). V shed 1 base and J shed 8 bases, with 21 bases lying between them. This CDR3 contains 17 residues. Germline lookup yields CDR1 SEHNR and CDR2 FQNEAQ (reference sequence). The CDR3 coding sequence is TGTGCCAGCAGCTTAGGCCGGGGTGGGGGAAATTCGGAGCCCCAGCATTTT. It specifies CASSLGRGGGNSEPQHF.

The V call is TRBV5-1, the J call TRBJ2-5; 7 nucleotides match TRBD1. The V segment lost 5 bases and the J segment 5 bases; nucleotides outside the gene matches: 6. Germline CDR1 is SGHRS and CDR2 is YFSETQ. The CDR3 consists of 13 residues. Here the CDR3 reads CASRTGSLETQYF. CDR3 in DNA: TGCGCCAGCAGGACAGGGTCGTTGGAGACCCAGTACTTC.

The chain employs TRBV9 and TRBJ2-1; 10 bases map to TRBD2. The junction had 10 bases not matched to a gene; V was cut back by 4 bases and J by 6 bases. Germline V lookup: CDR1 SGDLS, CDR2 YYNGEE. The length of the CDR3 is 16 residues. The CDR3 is CASSLARAGGRNEQFF. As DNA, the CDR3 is TGTGCCAGCAGCTTAGCGAGAGCGGGAGGGCGCAATGAGCAGTTCTTC.

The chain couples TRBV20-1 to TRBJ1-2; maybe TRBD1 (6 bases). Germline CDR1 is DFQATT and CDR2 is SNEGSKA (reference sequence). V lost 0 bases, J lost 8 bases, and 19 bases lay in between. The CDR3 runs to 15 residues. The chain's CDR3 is CSARDRLKGVNGYTF. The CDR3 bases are TGCAGTGCTAGAGATAGGTTAAAGGGGGTGAACGGCTACACCTTC.

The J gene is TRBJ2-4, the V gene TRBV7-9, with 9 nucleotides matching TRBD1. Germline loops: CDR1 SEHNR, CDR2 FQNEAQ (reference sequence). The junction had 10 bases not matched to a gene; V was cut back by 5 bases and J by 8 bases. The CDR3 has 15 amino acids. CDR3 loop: CASSLPQGALDIQYF. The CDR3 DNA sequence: TGTGCCAGCAGCCTACCACAGGGGGCATTGGACATTCAGTACTTC.

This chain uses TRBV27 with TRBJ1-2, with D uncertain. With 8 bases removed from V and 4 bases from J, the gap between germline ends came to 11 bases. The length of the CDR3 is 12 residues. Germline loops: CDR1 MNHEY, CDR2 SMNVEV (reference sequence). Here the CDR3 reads CASGLLGYGYTF. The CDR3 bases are TGTGCCAGCGGACTATTAGGCTATGGCTACACCTTC.

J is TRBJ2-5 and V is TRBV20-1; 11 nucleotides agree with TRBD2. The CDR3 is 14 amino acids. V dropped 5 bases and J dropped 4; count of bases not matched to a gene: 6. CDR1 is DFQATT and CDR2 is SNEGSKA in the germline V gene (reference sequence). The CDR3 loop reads CSAGTGTSGETQYF. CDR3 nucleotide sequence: TGCAGTGCTGGTACCGGGACTAGCGGAGAGACCCAGTACTTC.